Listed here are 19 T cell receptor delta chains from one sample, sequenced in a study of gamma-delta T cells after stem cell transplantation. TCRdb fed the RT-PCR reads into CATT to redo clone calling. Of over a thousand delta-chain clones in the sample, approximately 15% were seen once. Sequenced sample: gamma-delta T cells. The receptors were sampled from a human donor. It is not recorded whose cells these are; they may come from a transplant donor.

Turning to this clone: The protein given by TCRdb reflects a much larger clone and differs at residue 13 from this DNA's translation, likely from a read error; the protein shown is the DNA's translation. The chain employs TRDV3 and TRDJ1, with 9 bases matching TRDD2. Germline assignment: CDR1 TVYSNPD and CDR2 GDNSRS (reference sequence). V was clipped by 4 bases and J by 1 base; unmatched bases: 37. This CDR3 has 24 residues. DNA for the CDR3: TGTGCCTCGGGGGTGTTTGGCCTTCCTACTAACGGTACTGTACTGGGGATTTCCACCGATAAACTCATCTTT. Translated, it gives CASGVFGLPTNGTVLGISTDKLIF.

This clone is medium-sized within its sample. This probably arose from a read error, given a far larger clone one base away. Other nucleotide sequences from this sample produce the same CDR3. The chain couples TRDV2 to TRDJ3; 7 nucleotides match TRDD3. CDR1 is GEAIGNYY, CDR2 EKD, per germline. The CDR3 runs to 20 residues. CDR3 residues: CACDTGPWGLSSCDTRQMFF. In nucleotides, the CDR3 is TGTGCCTGTGACACCGGTCCCTGGGGGTTGAGCTCCTGTGACACCCGACAGATGTTTTTC.

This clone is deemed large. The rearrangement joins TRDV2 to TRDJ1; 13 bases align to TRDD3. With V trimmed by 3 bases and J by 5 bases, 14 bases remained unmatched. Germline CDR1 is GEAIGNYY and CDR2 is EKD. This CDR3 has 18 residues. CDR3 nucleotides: TGTGCCTGTGACCTTGTACTGGGGGATACGCAGAGAAAAGATAAACTCATCTTT. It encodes CACDLVLGDTQRKDKLIF.

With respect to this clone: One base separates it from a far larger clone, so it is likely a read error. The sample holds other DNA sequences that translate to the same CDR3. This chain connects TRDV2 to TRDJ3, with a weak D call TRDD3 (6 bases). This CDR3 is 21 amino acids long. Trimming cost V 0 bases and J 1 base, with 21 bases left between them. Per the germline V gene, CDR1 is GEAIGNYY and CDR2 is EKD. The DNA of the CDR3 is TGTGCCTGTGACACCGCGTCGTATGGGGGGTACGATTCCTGGGACACCCGACAGATGTTTTTC. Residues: CACDTASYGGYDSWDTRQMFF.

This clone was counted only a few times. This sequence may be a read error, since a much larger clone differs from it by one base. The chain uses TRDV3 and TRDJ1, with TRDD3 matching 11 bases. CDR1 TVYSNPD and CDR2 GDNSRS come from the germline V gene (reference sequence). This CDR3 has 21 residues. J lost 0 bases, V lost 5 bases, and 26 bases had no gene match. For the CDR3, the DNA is TGTGCCCCCTCTTTCGTCCACGTCCCGAACCTGGGGGATACAGACACCGATAAACTCATCTTT. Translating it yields CAPSFVHVPNLGDTDTDKLIF.

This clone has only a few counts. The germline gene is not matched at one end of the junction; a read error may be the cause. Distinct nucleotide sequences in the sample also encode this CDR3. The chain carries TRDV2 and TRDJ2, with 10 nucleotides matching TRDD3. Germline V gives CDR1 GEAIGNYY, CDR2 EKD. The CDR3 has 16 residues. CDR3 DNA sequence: TGTGCCTGTGACACCTTGGGGGATACTTTGACGGCACAACTCTTCTTT. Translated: CACDTLGDTLTAQLFF.

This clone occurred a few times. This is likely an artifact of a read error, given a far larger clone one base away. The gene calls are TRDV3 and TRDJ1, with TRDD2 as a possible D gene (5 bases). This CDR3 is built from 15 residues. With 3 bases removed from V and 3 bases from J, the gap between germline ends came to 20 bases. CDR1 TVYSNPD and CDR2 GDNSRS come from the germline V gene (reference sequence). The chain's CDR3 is CAFRFLSLLSDKLIF. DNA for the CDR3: TGTGCCTTCAGATTCCTGAGCCTACTGTCCGATAAACTCATCTTT. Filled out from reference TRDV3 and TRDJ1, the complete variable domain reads CDKVTQSSPDQTVASGSEVVLLCTYDTVYSNPDLFWYRIRPDYSFQFVFYGDNSRSEGADFTQGRFSVKHILTQKAFHLVISPVRTEDSATYYCAFRFLSLLSDKLIFGKGTRVTVEP.

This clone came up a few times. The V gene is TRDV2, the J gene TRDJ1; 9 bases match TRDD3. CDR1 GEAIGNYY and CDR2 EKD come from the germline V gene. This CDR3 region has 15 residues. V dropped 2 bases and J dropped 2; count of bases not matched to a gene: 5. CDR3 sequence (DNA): TGTGCCTGTGACAAACTGGGGGACCTGACCGATAAACTCATCTTT. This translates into CACDKLGDLTDKLIF.

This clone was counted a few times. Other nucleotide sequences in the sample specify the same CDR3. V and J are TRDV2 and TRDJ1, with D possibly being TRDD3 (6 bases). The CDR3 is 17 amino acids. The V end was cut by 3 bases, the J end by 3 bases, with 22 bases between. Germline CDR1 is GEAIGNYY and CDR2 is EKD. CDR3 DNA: TGTGCCTGTGACGCAGTGCTGGGGACCAGCACCCCCGATAAACTCATCTTT. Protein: CACDAVLGTSTPDKLIF.

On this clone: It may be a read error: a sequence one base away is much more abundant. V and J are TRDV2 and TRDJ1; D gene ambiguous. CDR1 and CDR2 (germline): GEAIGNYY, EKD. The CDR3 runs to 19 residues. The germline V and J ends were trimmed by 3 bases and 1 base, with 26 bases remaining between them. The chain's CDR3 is CACDAVGGRTQLLTDKLIF. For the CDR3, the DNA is TGTGCCTGTGACGCTGTCGGAGGGCGCACACAACTACTCACCGATAAACTCATCTTT.

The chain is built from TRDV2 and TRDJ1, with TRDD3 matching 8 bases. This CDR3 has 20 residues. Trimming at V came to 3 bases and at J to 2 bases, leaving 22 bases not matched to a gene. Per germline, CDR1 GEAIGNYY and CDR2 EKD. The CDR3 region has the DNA TGTGCCTGTGACCCGTTGGTTAGCTGGGGGACTACGCGGGGGACCGATAAACTCATCTTT. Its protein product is CACDPLVSWGTTRGTDKLIF.

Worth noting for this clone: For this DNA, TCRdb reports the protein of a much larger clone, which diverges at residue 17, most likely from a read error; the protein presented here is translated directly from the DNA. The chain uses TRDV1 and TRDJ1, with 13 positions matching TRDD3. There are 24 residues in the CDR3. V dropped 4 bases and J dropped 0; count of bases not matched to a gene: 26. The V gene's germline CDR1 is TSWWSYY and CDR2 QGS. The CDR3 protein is CALGVSVPTLTYWGIREHTDKLIF. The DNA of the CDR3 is TGTGCTCTTGGGGTCTCAGTTCCTACTCTGACCTACTGGGGGATACGAGAGCACACCGATAAACTCATCTTT.

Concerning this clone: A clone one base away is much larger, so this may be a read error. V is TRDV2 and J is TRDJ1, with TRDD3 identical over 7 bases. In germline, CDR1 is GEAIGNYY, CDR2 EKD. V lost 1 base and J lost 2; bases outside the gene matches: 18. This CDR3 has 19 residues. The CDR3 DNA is TGTGCCTGTGACACGCGTGGGATACATACTCCCGGAGATACCGATAAACTCATCTTT. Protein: CACDTRGIHTPGDTDKLIF.

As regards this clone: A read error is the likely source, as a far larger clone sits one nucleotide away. CDR3 sequence reads: CACDPLTTDKLIF. CDR3 bases: TGTGCCTGTGACCCCCTTACCACCGATAAACTCATCTTT. The chain carries TRDV2 and TRDJ1; no clear D gene. The CDR3 loop spans 13 amino acids. V was shortened by 3 bases and J by 1 base, with 8 bases between the two germline ends. The V gene's germline CDR1 is GEAIGNYY and CDR2 EKD.

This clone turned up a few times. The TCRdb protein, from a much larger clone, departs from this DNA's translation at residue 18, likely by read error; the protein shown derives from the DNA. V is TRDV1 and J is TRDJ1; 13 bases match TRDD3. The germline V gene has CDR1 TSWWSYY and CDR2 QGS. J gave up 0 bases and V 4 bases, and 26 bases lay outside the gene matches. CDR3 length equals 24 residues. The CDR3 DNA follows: TGTGCTCTTGGGGTCTCAGTTCCTACTCTGACCTACTGGGGGATACGAGGGTACACCGATAAACTCATCTTT. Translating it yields CALGVSVPTLTYWGIRGYTDKLIF.

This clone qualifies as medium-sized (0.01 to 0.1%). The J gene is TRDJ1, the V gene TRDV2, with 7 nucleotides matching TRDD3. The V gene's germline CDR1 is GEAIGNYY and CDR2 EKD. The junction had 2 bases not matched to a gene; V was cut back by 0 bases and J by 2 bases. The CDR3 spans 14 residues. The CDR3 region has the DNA TGTGCCTGTGACACCCTACTGGGGACCGATAAACTCATCTTT. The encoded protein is CACDTLLGTDKLIF.

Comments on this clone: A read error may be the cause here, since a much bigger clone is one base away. Here the CDR3 DNA reads TGTGCCTGTCACACTGTCGGAGGGCGCACACAACTACTCACCGATAAACTCATCTTT. Its protein is CACHTVGGRTQLLTDKLIF. The J gene is TRDJ1, the V gene TRDV2, with D hard to call. The CDR3 loop spans 19 amino acids. Germline CDR1 GEAIGNYY, CDR2 EKD.

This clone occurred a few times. CDR3 DNA sequence: TGTGCCTGTGACACCTTACTGGGGGATTCCCTTAAACTCATCTTT. It is translated as CACDTLLGDSLKLIF. The J gene is TRDJ1, the V gene TRDV2; 10 nucleotides match TRDD3. V lost 0 bases to trimming and J lost 7 bases; unmatched junction nucleotides: 7. The V gene's germline CDR1 is GEAIGNYY and CDR2 EKD. The CDR3 extends over 15 amino acids.

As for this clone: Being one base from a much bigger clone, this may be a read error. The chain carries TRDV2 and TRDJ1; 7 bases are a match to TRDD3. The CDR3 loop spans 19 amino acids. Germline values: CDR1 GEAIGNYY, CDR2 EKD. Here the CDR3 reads CACDLLGVESLSYTDNLIF. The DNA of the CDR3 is TGTGCCTGTGACTTGCTGGGGGTCGAATCCCTCAGTTACACCGATAACCTCATCTTT.